Following are 19 T cell receptor beta chains from one sample sequenced in a study of CD8+ T cells in alopecia areata. Documented treatment: oral pan-JAK inhibitor, 5-10 mg twice daily. RNA was isolated and reverse transcribed to cDNA, the sequencing template. Libraries were prepared by immunoSEQ multiplex PCR; TCRdb keeps only in-frame clonotypes and omits some of them. The table lists around 97,000 clones, around 84% of them singletons. This specimen consisted of CD8+ T cells sorted from blood, obtained between weeks 30 and 35, from a patient treated with tofacitinib. All receptors derive from a human donor with alopecia areata.

V usage is TRBV29-1 and J usage is TRBJ2-3, with D unresolved. This CDR3 spans 14 amino acids. Per the germline V gene, CDR1 is SQVTM and CDR2 is ANQGSEA. Trimming took off 2 bases at V and 0 bases at J, with 9 bases between the two ends. The CDR3 loop reads CSVERSTSTDTQYF. CDR3 DNA sequence: TGCAGCGTTGAAAGATCGACTAGCACAGATACGCAGTATTTT.

This clone was counted a single time. This sequence joins TRBV19 and TRBJ2-2, with D unclear. There are 13 residues in the CDR3. The germline CDR1 and CDR2 sequences are LNHDA and SQIVND (reference sequence). V was trimmed by 4 bases and J by 7 bases, leaving 10 bases between them. For the CDR3, the DNA is TGTGCCAGTAGTACAGATCTCGGCGGGGAGCTGTTTTTT. This encodes CASSTDLGGELFF.

The rearrangement links TRBV19 to TRBJ2-7; D is unresolved. Germline V gene lookup returns CDR1 LNHDA and CDR2 SQIVND (reference sequence). V was clipped by 10 bases and J by 3 bases, with 19 bases between them. The CDR3 is 14 amino acids. This CDR3 is CATTSTPGSYEQYF. The CDR3 bases are TGTGCCACCACGTCGACACCGGGTAGCTACGAGCAGTACTTC.

The gene calls are TRBV23-1 and TRBJ2-3, with no clear D. TRBV23-1 carries the ORF label, with uncertain function. The CDR3 is 16 residues long. V lost 2 bases and J 0 bases, leaving 12 bases between the germline ends. CDR3 nucleotides: TGCGCCAGCAGTCAACCCCGCCGTCCAAGCACAGATACGCAGTATTTT. Its protein product is CASSQPRRPSTDTQYF.

This chain uses TRBV29-1 with TRBJ2-3; a weak D match, TRBD1 (6 bases). CDR1 and CDR2 (germline): SQVTM, ANQGSEA. The ends were cut back, 6 bases at V and 2 bases at J, with 12 bases in the middle. CDR3 length: 13 amino acids. The CDR3 bases are TGCAGCGTCCAGACAGGAGTCACAGATACGCAGTATTTT. This translates into CSVQTGVTDTQYF.

This chain connects TRBV4-1 to TRBJ1-5, with unresolved D. The CDR3 is 15 amino acids. Germline CDR1 and CDR2: MGHRA and YSYEKL. Trimming took off 0 bases at V and 2 bases at J, with 8 bases between the two ends. For the CDR3, the DNA is TGCGCCAGCAGCCAAGATGCGGGAGGCAATCAGCCCCAGCATTTT. Amino acid sequence: CASSQDAGGNQPQHF.

The V call is TRBV29-1, the J call TRBJ1-1, with TRBD1 as a possible D gene (5 bases). The length of the CDR3 is 16 residues. From germline, CDR1 is SQVTM and CDR2 ANQGSEA. V lost 0 bases, J lost 0 bases, and 14 bases lay in between. The DNA of the CDR3 is TGCAGCGTTGAAGATCGGGGCGAACGGATGAACACTGAAGCTTTCTTT. This translates into CSVEDRGERMNTEAFF. The whole variable domain, remainder taken from reference TRBV29-1 and TRBJ1-1, is SAVISQKPSRDICQRGTSLTIQCQVDSQVTMMFWYRQQPGQSLTLIATANQGSEATYESGFVIDKFPISRPNLTFSTLTVSNMSPEDSSIYLCSVEDRGERMNTEAFFGQGTRLTVV.

V usage is TRBV7-9 and J usage is TRBJ2-5; maybe TRBD1 (5 bases). Deletions cut 8 bases from V and 2 bases from J, with 24 bases between. Germline V lookup: CDR1 SEHNR, CDR2 FQNEAQ (reference sequence). CDR3 length: 17 amino acids. Written as DNA, the CDR3 is TGTGCCAGCGCCAGCCACCCGACAGTCCTTTGGCAAGAGACCCAGTACTTC. This encodes CASASHPTVLWQETQYF.

The chain employs TRBV11-2 and TRBJ1-6; D remains ambiguous. The V end lost 2 bases, the J end lost 10 bases, and 6 bases lay between the germline ends. The germline V gene encodes CDR1 SGHAT and CDR2 FQNNGV. There are 12 residues in the CDR3. In nucleotides, the CDR3 is TGTGCCAGCAGCTTACAAGGGTCACCCCTCCACTTT. Encoded protein: CASSLQGSPLHF.

This clone was counted a single time. The V gene is TRBV2, the J gene TRBJ2-1, with TRBD2 matching over 8 bases. The CDR3 totals 14 residues. CDR1 and CDR2 (germline): SNHLY, FYNNEI. Trimming removed 6 bases from V and 4 bases from J; junction bases left unmatched: 5. CDR3 in amino acids: CASSPSGGYNEQFF. DNA of the CDR3: TGTGCCAGCAGCCCCAGCGGGGGATACAATGAGCAGTTCTTC.

The rearrangement links TRBV4-1 to TRBJ2-7, with TRBD2 as a possible D gene (5 bases). The V gene lost 3 bases and the J gene lost 0 bases, with 12 bases spanning the gap. Germline V gene data show CDR1 as MGHRA and CDR2 as YSYEKL. This CDR3 contains 15 residues. CDR3 nucleotides: TGCGCCAGCAGCCAGTTTCCAGGAGGCTCCTACGAGCAGTACTTC. Residues: CASSQFPGGSYEQYF.

The CDR3 nucleotides are TGTGCCAGCAGCCAAGATTCGGGGGGCGACTATGGCTACACCTTC. It codes for CASSQDSGGDYGYTF. V is TRBV14 and J is TRBJ1-2, with D perhaps matching TRBD1 (6 bases). This CDR3 is built from 15 residues. V was cut by 0 bases and J by 3 bases, with 11 bases left in between. Germline V gene sequence: CDR1 SGHDN, CDR2 FVKESK.

The rearrangement uses TRBV7-2 and TRBJ2-3; D might be TRBD1 or TRBD2, each matching 6 bases. CDR3 length: 15 amino acids. In germline, CDR1 is SGHTA, CDR2 FQGNSA. V was shortened by 3 bases and J by 0 bases, with 10 bases between the two germline ends. The CDR3 coding sequence is TGTGCCAGCAGCTTGGAGGGGGGCAGCACAGATACGCAGTATTTT. It translates to CASSLEGGSTDTQYF.

This clone occurred a few times. The sample has other DNA sequences that encode this CDR3 too. V is TRBV9 and J is TRBJ2-6; no reliable D call. V was trimmed by 0 bases and J by 1 base, leaving 2 bases between them. The CDR3 loop spans 14 amino acids. Per germline, CDR1 SGDLS and CDR2 YYNGEE. In nucleotides, the CDR3 is TGTGCCAGCAGCGTAGGGTCTGGGGCCAACGTCCTGACTTTC. It is translated as CASSVGSGANVLTF.

This chain joins TRBV9 and TRBJ1-2; 8 nucleotides align to TRBD1. V was pared by 2 bases and J by 4 bases, with 7 bases of the junction left unmatched. Germline V gene data show CDR1 as SGDLS and CDR2 as YYNGEE. The CDR3 covers 15 residues. The DNA of the CDR3 is TGTGCCAGCAGCGTGGACAGGGAGGGGAGCTATGGCTACACCTTC. This codes for CASSVDREGSYGYTF.

The chain has TRBV30 and TRBJ2-7; no clear D gene. The CDR3 length is 13 residues. V gave up 0 bases and J gave up 3 bases, with 9 bases separating them. Germline-derived CDR1 and CDR2 are GTSNPN and SVGIG (reference sequence). CDR3 nucleotides: TGTGCCTGGAGTGTACTGCCGGGCTACGAGCAGTACTTC. Its translation: CAWSVLPGYEQYF.

The sample holds a few counts of this clone. V gene TRBV5-1 combines with J gene TRBJ2-4, with TRBD1 matching over 7 bases. Germline loops: CDR1 SGHRS, CDR2 YFSETQ. The CDR3 totals 20 residues. Trimming cost V 4 bases and J 0 bases; bases outside gene matches: 19. DNA of the CDR3: TGCGCCAGCAGCCGATGGACAGGTGGCGTACCAACCGAAGCCAAAAACATTCAGTACTTC. Protein sequence: CASSRWTGGVPTEAKNIQYF. Based on the CDR3 plus reference TRBV5-1 and TRBJ2-4, the full variable domain is KAGVTQTPRYLIKTRGQQVTLSCSPISGHRSVSWYQQTPGQGLQFLFEYFSETQRNKGNFPGRFSGRQFSNSRSEMNVSTLELGDSALYLCASSRWTGGVPTEAKNIQYFGAGTRLSVL.

The chain carries TRBV7-8 and TRBJ2-5, with TRBD1 identical over 7 bases. The V gene's germline CDR1 is SGHVS and CDR2 FQNEAQ. The CDR3 has 15 residues. The V segment lost 3 bases and the J segment 4 bases; nucleotides outside the gene matches: 8. CDR3 region: CASSFRTGGGETQYF. DNA of the CDR3: TGTGCCAGCAGCTTTCGGACAGGAGGAGGAGAGACCCAGTACTTC.

The rearrangement links TRBV30 to TRBJ2-7; D not certain. The length of the CDR3 is 12 residues. Germline values: CDR1 GTSNPN, CDR2 SVGIG (reference sequence). V was shortened by 1 base and J by 3 bases, with 7 bases between the two germline ends. The CDR3: CAWSGMNYEQYF. CDR3 nucleotide sequence: TGTGCCTGGAGTGGGATGAACTACGAGCAGTACTTC.